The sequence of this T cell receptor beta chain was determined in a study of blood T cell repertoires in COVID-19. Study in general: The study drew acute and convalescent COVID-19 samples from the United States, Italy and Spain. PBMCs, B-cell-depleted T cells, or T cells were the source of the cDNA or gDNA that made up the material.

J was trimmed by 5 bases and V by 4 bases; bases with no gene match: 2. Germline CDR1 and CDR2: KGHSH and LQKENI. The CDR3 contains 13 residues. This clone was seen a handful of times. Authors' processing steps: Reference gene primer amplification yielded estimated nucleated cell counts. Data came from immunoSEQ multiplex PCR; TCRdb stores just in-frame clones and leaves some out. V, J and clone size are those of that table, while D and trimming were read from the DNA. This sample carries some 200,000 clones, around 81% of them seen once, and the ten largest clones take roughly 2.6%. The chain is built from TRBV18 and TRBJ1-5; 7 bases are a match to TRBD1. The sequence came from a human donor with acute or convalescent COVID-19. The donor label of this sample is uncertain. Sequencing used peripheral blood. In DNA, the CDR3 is TGTGCCAGCTCACACGGACAGGATCAGCCCCAGCATTTT. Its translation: CASSHGQDQPQHF.